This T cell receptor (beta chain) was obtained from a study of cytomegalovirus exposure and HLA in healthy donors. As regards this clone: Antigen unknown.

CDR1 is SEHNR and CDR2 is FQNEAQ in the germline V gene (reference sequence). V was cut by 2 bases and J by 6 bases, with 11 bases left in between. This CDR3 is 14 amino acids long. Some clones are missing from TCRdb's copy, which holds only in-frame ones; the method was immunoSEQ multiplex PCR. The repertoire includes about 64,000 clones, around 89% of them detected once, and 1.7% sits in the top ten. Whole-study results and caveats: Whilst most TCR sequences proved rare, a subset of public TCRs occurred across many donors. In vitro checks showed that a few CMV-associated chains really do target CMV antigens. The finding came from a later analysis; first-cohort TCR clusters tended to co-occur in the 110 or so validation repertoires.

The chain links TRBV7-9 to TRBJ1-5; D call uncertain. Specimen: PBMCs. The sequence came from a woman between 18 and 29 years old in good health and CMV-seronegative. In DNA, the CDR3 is TGTGCCAGCAGCTTAATCGGTTCCGTTCAGCCCCAGCATTTT. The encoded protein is CASSLIGSVQPQHF.